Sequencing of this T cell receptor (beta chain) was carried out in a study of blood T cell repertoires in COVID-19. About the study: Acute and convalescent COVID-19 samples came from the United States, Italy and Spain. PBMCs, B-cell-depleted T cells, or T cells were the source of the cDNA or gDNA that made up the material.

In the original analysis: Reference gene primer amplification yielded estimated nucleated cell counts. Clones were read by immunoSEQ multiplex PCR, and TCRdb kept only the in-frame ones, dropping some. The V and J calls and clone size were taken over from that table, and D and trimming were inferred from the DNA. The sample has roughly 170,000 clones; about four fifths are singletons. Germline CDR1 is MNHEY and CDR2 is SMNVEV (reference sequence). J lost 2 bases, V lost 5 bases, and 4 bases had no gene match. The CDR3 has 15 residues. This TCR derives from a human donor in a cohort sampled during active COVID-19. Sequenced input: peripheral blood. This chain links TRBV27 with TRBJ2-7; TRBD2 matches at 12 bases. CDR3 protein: CASSPRTSGAYEQYF. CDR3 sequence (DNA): TGTGCCAGCAGTCCCCGGACTAGCGGGGCCTACGAGCAGTACTTC.